This T cell receptor (beta chain) came from a study of CD8 T cells in ankylosing spondylitis. The study, taken as a whole, reports: Blood from ankylosing spondylitis patients appeared to carry a characteristic roughly 8-variant TCR beta motif. Disease-associated clones were reportedly significantly overrepresented in matched ankylosing spondylitis synovial fluid. Certain motif variants had earlier been reported in reactive arthritis synovial fluid and blood. CD8+ by phenotype, disease-linked clones were relatively rare in peripheral blood.

The CDR3 runs 16 residues. Trimming shortened V by 0 bases and J by 4 bases, and 14 bases separated the two germline ends. Germline CDR1 is SGDLS and CDR2 is YYNGEE. Quantitative barcoded 5'-RACE was used to prepare TCR beta libraries. TCRdb redid the calling of the 5' RACE reads with MiXCR, one entry per CDR3 protein. The sample records around 390,000 distinct CDR3 sequences, 20% to 25% being singletons. A few counts support this clonotype. Its matching antigen is unknown. The V call is TRBV9, the J call TRBJ1-3; no definite D call. Sequenced: blood, either unsorted or a sorted T cell fraction (not recorded which). This TCR derives from a male donor with ankylosing spondylitis. As DNA, the CDR3 is TGTGCCAGCAGCGTAGAGGCGGGAGTGGGAGGAAACACCATATATTTT. Its protein product is CASSVEAGVGGNTIYF.